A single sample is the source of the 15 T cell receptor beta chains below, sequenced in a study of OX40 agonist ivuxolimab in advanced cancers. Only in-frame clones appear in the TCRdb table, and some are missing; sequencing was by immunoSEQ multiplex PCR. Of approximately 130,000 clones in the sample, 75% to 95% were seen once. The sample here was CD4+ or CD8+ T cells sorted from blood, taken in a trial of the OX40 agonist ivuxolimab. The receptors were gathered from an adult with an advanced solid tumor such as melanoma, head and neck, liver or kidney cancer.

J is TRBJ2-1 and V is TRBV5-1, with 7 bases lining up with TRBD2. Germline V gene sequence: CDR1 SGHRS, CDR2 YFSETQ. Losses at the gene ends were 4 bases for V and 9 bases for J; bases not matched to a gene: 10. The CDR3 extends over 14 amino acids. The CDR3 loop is CASSLGLLASEQFF. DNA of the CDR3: TGCGCCAGCAGCCTAGGGTTACTAGCGAGTGAGCAGTTCTTC.

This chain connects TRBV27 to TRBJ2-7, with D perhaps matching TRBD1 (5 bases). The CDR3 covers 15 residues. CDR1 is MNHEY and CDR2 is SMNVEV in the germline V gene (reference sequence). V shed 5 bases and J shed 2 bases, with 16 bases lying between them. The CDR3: CASSVYSTATYEQYF. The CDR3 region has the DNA TGTGCCAGCAGTGTATATTCGACAGCGACCTACGAGCAGTACTTC.

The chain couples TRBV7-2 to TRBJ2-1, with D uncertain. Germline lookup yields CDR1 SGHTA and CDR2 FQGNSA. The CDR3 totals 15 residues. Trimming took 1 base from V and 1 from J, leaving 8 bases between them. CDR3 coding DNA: TGTGCCAGCAGCTTAGATAGGGATTCCTACAATGAGCAGTTCTTC. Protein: CASSLDRDSYNEQFF.

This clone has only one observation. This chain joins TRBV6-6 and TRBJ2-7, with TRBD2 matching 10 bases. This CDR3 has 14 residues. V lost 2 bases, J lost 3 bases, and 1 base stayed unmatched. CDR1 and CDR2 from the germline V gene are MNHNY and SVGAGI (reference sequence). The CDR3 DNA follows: TGTGCCAGCAGTTACGCTAGCGGGAGCTACGAGCAGTACTTC. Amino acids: CASSYASGSYEQYF.

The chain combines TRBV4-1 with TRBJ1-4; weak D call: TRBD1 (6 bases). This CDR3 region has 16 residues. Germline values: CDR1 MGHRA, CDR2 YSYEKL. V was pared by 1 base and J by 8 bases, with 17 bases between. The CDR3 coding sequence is TGCGCCAGCAGCCAAGTAACAGGGCGCGTTCGCGAAAAACTGTTTTTT. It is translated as CASSQVTGRVREKLFF.

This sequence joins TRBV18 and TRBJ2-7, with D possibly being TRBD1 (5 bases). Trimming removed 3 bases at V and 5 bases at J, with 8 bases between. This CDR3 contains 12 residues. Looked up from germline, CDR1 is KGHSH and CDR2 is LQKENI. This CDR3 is CASSPRGNEQYF. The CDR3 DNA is TGTGCCAGCTCACCTAGGGGCAACGAGCAGTACTTC.

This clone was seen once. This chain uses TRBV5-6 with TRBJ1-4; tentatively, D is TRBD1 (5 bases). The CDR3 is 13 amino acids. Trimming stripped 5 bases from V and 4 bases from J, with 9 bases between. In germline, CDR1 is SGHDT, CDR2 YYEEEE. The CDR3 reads CASRRGLNEKLFF. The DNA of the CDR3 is TGTGCCAGCAGAAGGGGCCTTAATGAAAAACTGTTTTTT. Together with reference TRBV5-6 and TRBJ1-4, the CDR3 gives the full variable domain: DAGVTQSPTHLIKTRGQQVTLRCSPKSGHDTVSWYQQALGQGPQFIFQYYEEEERQRGNFPDRFSGHQFPNYSSELNVNALLLGDSALYLCASRRGLNEKLFFGSGTQLSVL.

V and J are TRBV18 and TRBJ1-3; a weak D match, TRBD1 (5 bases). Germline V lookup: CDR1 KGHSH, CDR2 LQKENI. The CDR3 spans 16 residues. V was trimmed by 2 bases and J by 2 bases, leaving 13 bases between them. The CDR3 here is CASSPGAKGAGNTIYF. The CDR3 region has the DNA TGTGCCAGCTCACCAGGGGCAAAGGGCGCTGGAAACACCATATATTTT.

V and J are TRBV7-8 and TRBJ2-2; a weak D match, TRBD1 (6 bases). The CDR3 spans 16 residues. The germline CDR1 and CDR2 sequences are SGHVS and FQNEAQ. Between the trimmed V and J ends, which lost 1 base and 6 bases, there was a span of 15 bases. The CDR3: CASSLGGQISPGELFF. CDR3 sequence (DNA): TGTGCCAGCAGCTTAGGGGGACAAATTAGCCCCGGGGAGCTGTTTTTT. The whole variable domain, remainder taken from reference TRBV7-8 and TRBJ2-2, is GAGVSQSPRYKVAKRGQDVALRCDPISGHVSLFWYQQALGQGPEFLTYFQNEAQLDKSGLPSDRFFAERPEGSVSTLKIQRTQQEDSAVYLCASSLGGQISPGELFFGEGSRLTVL.

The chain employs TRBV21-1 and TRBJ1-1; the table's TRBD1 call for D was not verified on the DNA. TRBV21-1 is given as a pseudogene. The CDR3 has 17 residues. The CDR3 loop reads CASSSLFPGQENTEAFF. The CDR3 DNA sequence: TGTGCCAGCAGCTCTCTATTTCCGGGACAGGAGAACACTGAAGCTTTCTTT.

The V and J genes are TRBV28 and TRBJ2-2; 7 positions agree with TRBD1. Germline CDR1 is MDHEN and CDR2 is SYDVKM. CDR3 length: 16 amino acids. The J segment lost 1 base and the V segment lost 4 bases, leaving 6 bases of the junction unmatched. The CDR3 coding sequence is TGTGCCAGCAGTTCCTACAGGGGCCAGAACACCGGGGAGCTGTTTTTT. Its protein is CASSSYRGQNTGELFF. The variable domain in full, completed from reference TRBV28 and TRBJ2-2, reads DVKVTQSSRYLVKRTGEKVFLECVQDMDHENMFWYRQDPGLGLRLIYFSYDVKMKEKGDIPEGYSVSREKKERFSLILESASTNQTSMYLCASSSYRGQNTGELFFGEGSRLTVL.

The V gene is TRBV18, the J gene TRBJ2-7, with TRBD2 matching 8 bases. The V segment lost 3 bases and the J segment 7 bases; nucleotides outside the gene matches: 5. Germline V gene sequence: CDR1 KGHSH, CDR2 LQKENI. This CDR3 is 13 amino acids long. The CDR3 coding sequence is TGTGCCAGCTCACCGGCGGGAGGTAGGGAGCAGTACTTC. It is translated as CASSPAGGREQYF.

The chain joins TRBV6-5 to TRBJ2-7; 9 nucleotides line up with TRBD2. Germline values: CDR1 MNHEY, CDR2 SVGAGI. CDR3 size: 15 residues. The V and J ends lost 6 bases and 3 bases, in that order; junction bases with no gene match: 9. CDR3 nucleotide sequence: TGTGCCAGCAGCTTAGGCGGGGGGGAGGGCTACGAGCAGTACTTC. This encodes CASSLGGGEGYEQYF.

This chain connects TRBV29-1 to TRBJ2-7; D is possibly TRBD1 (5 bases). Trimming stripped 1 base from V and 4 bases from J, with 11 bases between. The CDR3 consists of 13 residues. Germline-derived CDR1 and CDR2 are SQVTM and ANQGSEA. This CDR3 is CSVEGVGAYEQYF. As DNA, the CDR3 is TGCAGCGTTGAAGGTGTAGGGGCATACGAGCAGTACTTC.

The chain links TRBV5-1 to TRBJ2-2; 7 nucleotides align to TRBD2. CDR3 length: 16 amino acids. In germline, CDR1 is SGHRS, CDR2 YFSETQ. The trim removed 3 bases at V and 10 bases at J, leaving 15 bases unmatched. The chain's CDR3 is CASSYSGTTTLVELFF. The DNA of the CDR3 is TGCGCCAGCAGCTACTCCGGGACTACGACCCTAGTGGAGCTGTTTTTT.